The 13 T cell receptor beta chains in this list originate from one sample, sequenced in a study of cytomegalovirus exposure and HLA in healthy donors. This PCR relied on a set of 60 Vbeta primers and 13 Jbeta primers. Only in-frame clones appear in the TCRdb table, and some are missing; sequencing was by immunoSEQ multiplex PCR. The profile covers approximately 140,000 clones, with 70% to 85% appearing a single time and 1.2% taken by the ten largest. The sequenced material came from PBMCs. Source of these receptors: a boy between 10 and 17 years old in good health and CMV-seronegative.

The chain carries TRBV6-1 and TRBJ2-7; D not resolved. The CDR3 is 11 amino acids. V lost 2 bases, J lost 3 bases, and 2 bases lay in between. From germline, CDR1 is MNHNS and CDR2 SASEGT. This CDR3 reads CASSERYEQYF. As DNA, the CDR3 is TGTGCCAGCAGTGAACGCTACGAGCAGTACTTC.

The chain has TRBV7-9 and TRBJ2-1; 15 nucleotides agree with TRBD2. Germline CDR1 SEHNR, CDR2 FQNEAQ (reference sequence). With 4 bases clipped from V and 3 bases from J, the junction kept 10 bases outside the gene matches. CDR3 size: 19 residues. The CDR3 loop reads CASSYLGLAGGLGYNEQFF. The CDR3 bases are TGTGCCAGCAGCTACCTTGGACTAGCGGGAGGGCTGGGCTACAATGAGCAGTTCTTC.

V usage is TRBV5-1 and J usage is TRBJ2-7; possibly TRBD2 for D (6 bases). Germline loops: CDR1 SGHRS, CDR2 YFSETQ. The V and J ends lost 4 bases and 3 bases respectively, with 23 bases between them. The CDR3 runs to 17 residues. The CDR3 region has the DNA TGCGCCAGCAGCCCCCGCAATTTGGAGCGGGCTAACTACGAGCAGTACTTC. It specifies CASSPRNLERANYEQYF. Complete variable domain (other parts from reference TRBV5-1 and TRBJ2-7): KAGVTQTPRYLIKTRGQQVTLSCSPISGHRSVSWYQQTPGQGLQFLFEYFSETQRNKGNFPGRFSGRQFSNSRSEMNVSTLELGDSALYLCASSPRNLERANYEQYFGPGTRLTVT.

V usage is TRBV7-3 and J usage is TRBJ2-7; tentative D call: TRBD2 (7 bases). The germline V gene has CDR1 SGHTA and CDR2 FQGTGA. This CDR3 spans 15 amino acids. Trimming took 8 bases from V and 3 from J, leaving 20 bases between them. The CDR3 nucleotides are TGTGCCAGCCGGAGGGGGGGTATCCGGGACTACGAGCAGTACTTC. Residues: CASRRGGIRDYEQYF.

CDR3 coding DNA: TGTGCCAGCAGCTCCGGGACTAGCGGCTCCTACGAGCAGTACTTC. This codes for CASSSGTSGSYEQYF. V and J are TRBV27 and TRBJ2-7; 11 nucleotides line up with TRBD2. The V gene end was trimmed by 6 bases and the J gene end by 0 bases; junction bases not matched to a gene: 4. Germline V gene sequence: CDR1 MNHEY, CDR2 SMNVEV (reference sequence). This CDR3 comprises 15 residues.

The genes are TRBV6-1 and TRBJ2-2; 8 bases agree with TRBD2. J gave up 3 bases and V 4 bases, and 10 bases lay outside the gene matches. Germline V lookup: CDR1 MNHNS, CDR2 SASEGT. The length of the CDR3 is 17 residues. In nucleotides, the CDR3 is TGTGCCAGCAGTGGGACAGCGGGAGCGACTTACACCGGGGAGCTGTTTTTT. It is translated as CASSGTAGATYTGELFF.

J is TRBJ1-2 and V is TRBV21-1; the listed D gene, TRBD1, was not tested against the DNA. TRBV21-1 constitutes a pseudogene. CDR3 length: 16 residues. The CDR3 region has the DNA TGTGCCAGCAGCAAAGGCCCGACAGGGGGTATCTATGGCTACACCTTC. Protein: CASSKGPTGGIYGYTF.

This clone was seen a handful of times. The chain links TRBV5-8 to TRBJ2-7; TRBD2 is a possible D gene (5 bases). V lost 4 bases and J lost 1, with 12 bases in between. CDR1 and CDR2 (germline): SGHTS, YDEGEE. CDR3 length: 14 amino acids. The CDR3 spells CASSPRTGSYEQYF. CDR3 in DNA: TGTGCCAGCAGCCCGCGGACGGGATCCTACGAGCAGTACTTC.

J is TRBJ2-3 and V is TRBV5-1; 7 positions match TRBD1. CDR1 is SGHRS and CDR2 is YFSETQ in the germline V gene. The V and J ends lost 4 bases and 0 bases, in that order; junction bases with no gene match: 5. The CDR3 consists of 15 residues. In DNA, the CDR3 is TGCGCCAGCAGCCTATGGGACAGAAGCACAGATACGCAGTATTTT. It yields the protein CASSLWDRSTDTQYF. The full variable domain, completed using reference TRBV5-1 and TRBJ2-3, is KAGVTQTPRYLIKTRGQQVTLSCSPISGHRSVSWYQQTPGQGLQFLFEYFSETQRNKGNFPGRFSGRQFSNSRSEMNVSTLELGDSALYLCASSLWDRSTDTQYFGPGTRLTVL.

The V and J genes are TRBV4-2 and TRBJ2-3; weak D call: TRBD2 (5 bases). Trimming cost V 1 base and J 0 bases, with 8 bases left between them. This CDR3 spans 15 amino acids. Per the germline V gene, CDR1 is LGHNA and CDR2 is YNFKEQ. CDR3 sequence: CASSQGRGSTDTQYF. CDR3 DNA: TGTGCCAGCAGCCAAGGTCGGGGAAGCACAGATACGCAGTATTTT.

The CDR3 DNA follows: TGTGCCAGCAGTAGCGGGAGCGAGAATGAGCAGTTCTTC. Its protein product is CASSSGSENEQFF. The V gene is TRBV6-4, the J gene TRBJ2-1; 8 nucleotides align to TRBD2. There are 13 residues in the CDR3. Germline trimming cut 5 bases from V and 7 bases from J; bases unmatched to any gene: 4. Looked up from germline, CDR1 is MRHNA and CDR2 is SNTAGT.

The rearrangement links TRBV28 to TRBJ2-7, with TRBD2 as a possible D gene (5 bases). Germline-derived CDR1 and CDR2 are MDHEN and SYDVKM. This CDR3 has 11 residues. V was cut by 6 bases and J by 2 bases, with 5 bases left in between. CDR3 bases: TGTGCCAGCAGCGGGACCTACGAGCAGTACTTC. Translation gives CASSGTYEQYF.

V usage is TRBV23-1 and J usage is TRBJ1-4; TRBD1 might be the D (5 bases). TRBV23-1 is an open reading frame, and its role is uncertain. This CDR3 spans 14 amino acids. V gave up 4 bases and J gave up 7 bases, with 13 bases separating them. CDR3 sequence reads: CASSRRGTGEKLFF. DNA for the CDR3: TGCGCCAGCAGTCGGCGGGGCACGGGTGAAAAACTGTTTTTT.